The TCR beta chain described here comes from a study of CD8 T cells in ankylosing spondylitis. Notes on this clonotype: Antigen unknown.

Scientists made TCR beta libraries using quantitative 5'-RACE with molecular barcodes. Using its own MiXCR run on the 5' RACE reads, TCRdb lists one record per CDR3 protein. The sample includes around 890,000 distinct CDR3 sequences, 10% to 15% of them seen just once. Study-wide results and limits: A CD8+ phenotype characterized the disease-linked clones, which were relatively rare in peripheral blood. Blood of patients with ankylosing spondylitis appeared to be characterized by a TCR beta motif of roughly eight highly homologous variants.

Source material: blood, either unsorted or a sorted T cell fraction (not recorded which). This TCR came from a male donor with ankylosing spondylitis.

The CDR3 DNA follows: TGTGCCAGCAGCCCAGGGACGGTGAATAACTACGAGCAGTACTTC. The encoded protein is CASSPGTVNNYEQYF. The chain couples TRBV5-5 to TRBJ2-7; D tentatively fits TRBD1 or TRBD2 (5 bases each). This CDR3 contains 15 residues. Trimming took 4 bases from V and 3 from J, leaving 17 bases between them. The germline gives CDR1 SGHKS, CDR2 YYEKEE (reference sequence). Using reference TRBV5-5 and TRBJ2-7 for the parts outside the CDR3, the full variable domain is DAGVTQSPTHLIKTRGQQVTLRCSPISGHKSVSWYQQVLGQGPQFIFQYYEKEERGRGNFPDRFSARQFPNYSSELNVNALLLGDSALYLCASSPGTVNNYEQYFGPGTRLTVT.